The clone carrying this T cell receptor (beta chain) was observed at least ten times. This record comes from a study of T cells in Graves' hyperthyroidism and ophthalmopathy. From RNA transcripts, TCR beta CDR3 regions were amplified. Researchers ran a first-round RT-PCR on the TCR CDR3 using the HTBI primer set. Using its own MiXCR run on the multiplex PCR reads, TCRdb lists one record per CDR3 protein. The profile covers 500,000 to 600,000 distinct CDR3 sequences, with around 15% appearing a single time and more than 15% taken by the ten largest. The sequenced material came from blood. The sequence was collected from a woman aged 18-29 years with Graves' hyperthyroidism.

The CDR3 DNA follows: TGTGCCAGCCTCCTCAAATGGAACACTGAAGCTTTCTTT. It is translated as CASLLKWNTEAFF. The chain uses TRBV2 and TRBJ1-1, with D unclear. V dropped 8 bases and J dropped 1 base, with 11 bases sitting between them. Germline CDR1 and CDR2: SNHLY and FYNNEI. The CDR3 is 13 amino acids.